The 2 T cell receptor beta chains listed next were all sequenced from one sample in a study of T cell responses to AZD1222 COVID-19 vaccine. The method was immunoSEQ multiplex PCR; TCRdb's version includes in-frame clones alone and lacks a portion of them. The sample has over 100,000 clones; about 89% are singletons. Source: peripheral blood, taken 28 days after the second AZD1222 dose. The origin of the receptors is an adult who received the AZD1222 COVID-19 vaccine.

The chain combines TRBV9 with TRBJ1-6, with 7 bases aligning to TRBD1. V was clipped by 4 bases and J by 10 bases; unmatched bases: 11. Germline CDR1 is SGDLS and CDR2 is YYNGEE. The CDR3 runs 15 residues. The CDR3 DNA follows: TGTGCCAGCAGCCCCGGAGGGGGCTTGTTGTCACCCCTCCACTTT. This translates into CASSPGGGLLSPLHF.

The genes are TRBV21-1 and TRBJ2-5; TRBD1 is taken as the D call from the table, unchecked against the DNA. TRBV21-1 is marked as a pseudogene. The CDR3 is made up of 16 amino acids. The CDR3 coding sequence is TGTGCCAGCAGCAAAGGAACAGGGGAAAGTCAAGAGACCCAGTACTTC. This encodes CASSKGTGESQETQYF.